This T cell receptor beta chain is from a study of blood T cells in healthy people across ages. Only a few counts were recorded for this clonotype. No antigen is known for it. A second PCR of roughly 7 to 11 cycles used a sample-barcoded 5' primer and a J-beta primer mix. TCRdb re-called the 5' RACE reads with MiXCR, one entry per CDR3 protein. The sample carries approximately 1,700,000 distinct CDR3 sequences, roughly 43% recorded once. Study-wide findings and caveats: Long-lived donors carried more naive CD4+ cells and greater diversity than aged donors. Unsorted PBMCs prevented conclusive naive versus antigen-experienced comparison.

This CDR3 is built from 13 residues. The V and J ends lost 1 base and 9 bases, in that order; junction bases with no gene match: 3. From germline, CDR1 is SGHTA and CDR2 FQGTGA. This clonotype was obtained from a human donor in good health. The sample comprised blood. The V call is TRBV7-3, the J call TRBJ2-5; 9 bases map to TRBD2. This CDR3 reads CASSLRSGGPQYF. For the CDR3, the DNA is TGTGCCAGCAGCTTAAGGAGCGGGGGGCCCCAGTACTTC.